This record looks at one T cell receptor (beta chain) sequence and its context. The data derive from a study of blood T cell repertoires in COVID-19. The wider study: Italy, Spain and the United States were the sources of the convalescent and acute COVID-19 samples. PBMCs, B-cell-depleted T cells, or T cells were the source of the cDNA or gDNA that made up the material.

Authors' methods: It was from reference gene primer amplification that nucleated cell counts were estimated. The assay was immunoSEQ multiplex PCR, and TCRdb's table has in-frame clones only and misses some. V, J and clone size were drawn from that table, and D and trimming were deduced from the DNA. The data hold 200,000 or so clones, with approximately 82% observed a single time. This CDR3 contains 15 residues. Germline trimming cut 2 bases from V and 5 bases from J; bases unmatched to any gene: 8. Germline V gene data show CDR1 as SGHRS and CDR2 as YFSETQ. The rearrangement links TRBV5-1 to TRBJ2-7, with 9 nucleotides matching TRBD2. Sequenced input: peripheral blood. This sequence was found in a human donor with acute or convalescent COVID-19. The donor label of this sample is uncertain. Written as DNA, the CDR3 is TGCGCCAGCAGCTTCCTAAGCGGGAGGACGGACGAGCAGTACTTC. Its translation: CASSFLSGRTDEQYF.